This note documents a single T cell receptor beta chain sequence. This entry comes from a study of cytotoxic CD8 clonotypes in ibrutinib-treated CLL. Study-wide background: It was after a median roughly 13 months of treatment, range 6 to 36, that response samples were taken. Samples yielded averages of 200,000 to 300,000 productive templates and around 99,000 productive rearrangements.

Measured with immunoSEQ multiplex PCR; TCRdb has only the in-frame clones, and not every one. This table has approximately 140,000 clones, around 93% appearing once. Germline V gene data show CDR1 as SGDLS and CDR2 as YYNGEE. The CDR3 is made up of 16 amino acids. Trimming cost V 0 bases and J 6 bases; bases outside gene matches: 8. The clonotype originates from a human donor with chronic lymphocytic leukemia. The material sequenced was PBMCs, taken after 12 months of ibrutinib treatment. The chain couples TRBV9 to TRBJ2-1, with TRBD2 matching over 8 bases. CDR3 region: CASSVGLSGSFNEQFF. The CDR3 DNA is TGTGCCAGCAGCGTAGGTTTGAGCGGGAGCTTCAATGAGCAGTTCTTC. Together with reference TRBV9 and TRBJ2-1, the CDR3 gives the full variable domain: DSGVTQTPKHLITATGQRVTLRCSPRSGDLSVYWYQQSLDQGLQFLIQYYNGEERAKGNILERFSAQQFPDLHSELNLSSLELGDSALYFCASSVGLSGSFNEQFFGPGTRLTVL.